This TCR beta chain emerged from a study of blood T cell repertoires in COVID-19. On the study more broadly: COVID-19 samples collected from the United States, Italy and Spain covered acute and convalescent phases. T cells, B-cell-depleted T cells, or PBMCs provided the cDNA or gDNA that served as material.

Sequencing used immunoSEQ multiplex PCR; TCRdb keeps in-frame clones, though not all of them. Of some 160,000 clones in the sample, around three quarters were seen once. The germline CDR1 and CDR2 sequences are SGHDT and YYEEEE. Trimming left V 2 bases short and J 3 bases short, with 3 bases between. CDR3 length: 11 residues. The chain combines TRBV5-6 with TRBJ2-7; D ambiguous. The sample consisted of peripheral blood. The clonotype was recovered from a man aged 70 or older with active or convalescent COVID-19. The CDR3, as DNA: TGTGCCAGCAGCTTCATCTACGAGCAGTACTTC. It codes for CASSFIYEQYF.